Presented here are 20 T cell receptor beta chains from one specimen sequenced in a study of blood T cell repertoires in COVID-19 (dated by TCRdb to about 2020). The library came from the immunoSEQ multiplex PCR assay. This is the immuneACCESS table as TCRdb keeps it, with only in-frame sequences that have V and J called. A part of the clones is gone; compared with another copy, unresolved V genes explain less than half, and the rest is unexplained. The table for this sample lists around 260,000 clones; more than 85% of them were counted only once. Together, the top ten hold 2% to 2.5% of the sample. What was sequenced was peripheral blood. The receptors here all came from a woman aged 30 to 39 with COVID-19, enrolled during active disease.

The chain has TRBV2 and TRBJ1-2, with D maybe TRBD1 (6 bases). The CDR3 is 11 residues long. The V gene's germline CDR1 is SNHLY and CDR2 FYNNEI. V was trimmed by 6 bases and J by 14 bases, leaving 16 bases between them. For the CDR3, the DNA is TGTGCCAGCAGCGTTAGGTCAGGGGTAACCTTC. This sequence encodes CASSVRSGVTF.

The CDR3, as DNA: TGTGCCAGCAGTTTATTACCGTTCCGGACAGGGAGGGCCACTGAAGCTTTCTTT. It encodes CASSLLPFRTGRATEAFF. This chain links TRBV28 with TRBJ1-1; 8 bases are a match to TRBD1. The CDR3 consists of 18 residues. The V segment lost 1 base and the J segment 4 bases; nucleotides outside the gene matches: 14. Germline CDR1 and CDR2: MDHEN and SYDVKM.

This sequence joins TRBV7-9 and TRBJ2-1; D uncertain. The CDR3 covers 13 residues. V lost 7 bases, J lost 10 bases, and 17 bases lay in between. Germline lookup yields CDR1 SEHNR and CDR2 FQNEAQ (reference sequence). Here the CDR3 DNA reads TGTGCCAGCACCCCCAAACCCTCAGCGGAGCAGTTCTTC. It codes for CASTPKPSAEQFF. Supplemented by reference TRBV7-9 and TRBJ2-1, the full variable domain reads DTGVSQNPRHKITKRGQNVTFRCDPISEHNRLYWYRQTLGQGPEFLTYFQNEAQLEKSRLLSDRFSAERPKGSFSTLEIQRTEQGDSAMYLCASTPKPSAEQFFGPGTRLTVL.

The chain employs TRBV27 and TRBJ1-1; 7 bases are a match to TRBD1. V was pared by 9 bases and J by 8 bases, with 12 bases of the junction left unmatched. CDR3 size: 13 residues. Germline-derived CDR1 and CDR2 are MNHEY and SMNVEV (reference sequence). The CDR3 DNA reads TGTGCCAGTCGCCCCGGGACAGCCAAAGAAGCTTTCTTT. Its protein product is CASRPGTAKEAFF.

The chain is built from TRBV29-1 and TRBJ1-1; maybe TRBD1 (5 bases). This CDR3 is 12 amino acids long. Germline CDR1 SQVTM, CDR2 ANQGSEA. Deletions cut 6 bases from V and 0 bases from J, with 8 bases between. CDR3 sequence reads: CSVKGMNTEAFF. CDR3 bases: TGCAGCGTCAAGGGGATGAACACTGAAGCTTTCTTT. Full variable domain (rest looked up from reference TRBV29-1 and TRBJ1-1): SAVISQKPSRDICQRGTSLTIQCQVDSQVTMMFWYRQQPGQSLTLIATANQGSEATYESGFVIDKFPISRPNLTFSTLTVSNMSPEDSSIYLCSVKGMNTEAFFGQGTRLTVV.

This clone was seen just once. V usage is TRBV6-1 and J usage is TRBJ2-7; 7 bases agree with TRBD2. Germline assignment: CDR1 MNHNS and CDR2 SASEGT. The CDR3 sequence is 15 residues long. After removal of 1 base from V and 4 bases from J, the junction contained 7 bases not matched to a gene. CDR3 sequence reads: CASSEDGGSPYEQYF. Written as DNA, the CDR3 is TGTGCCAGCAGTGAAGATGGCGGGAGCCCTTACGAGCAGTACTTC.

The genes are TRBV6-1 and TRBJ2-1, with D possibly matching TRBD2 (7 bases). With 3 bases removed from V and 9 bases from J, the gap between germline ends came to 15 bases. The germline CDR1 and CDR2 sequences are MNHNS and SASEGT. The CDR3 contains 14 residues. CDR3: CASSDRGGTGEQFF. The CDR3 DNA reads as TGTGCCAGCAGTGATAGGGGGGGGACGGGTGAGCAGTTCTTC.

V is TRBV11-2 and J is TRBJ2-7; 9 bases line up with TRBD2. V gave up 5 bases and J gave up 0 bases; unmatched junction bases: 8. Germline values: CDR1 SGHAT, CDR2 FQNNGV. The CDR3 sequence is 16 residues long. The CDR3: CASSHIRLADSYEQYF. In nucleotides, the CDR3 is TGTGCCAGCAGCCACATTCGACTAGCGGACTCCTACGAGCAGTACTTC.

The chain employs TRBV7-2 and TRBJ1-2, with 12 positions matching TRBD1. In germline, CDR1 is SGHTA, CDR2 FQGNSA. J was trimmed by 6 bases and V by 5 bases; bases with no gene match: 7. The CDR3 consists of 15 residues. The CDR3 is CASSHPGTGGNGYTF. The CDR3 coding sequence is TGTGCCAGCAGCCACCCCGGGACAGGGGGCAATGGCTACACCTTC.

The chain carries TRBV7-2 and TRBJ2-5; the D gene is possibly TRBD2 (6 bases). The CDR3 loop spans 14 amino acids. Germline assignment: CDR1 SGHTA and CDR2 FQGNSA. The V gene lost 2 bases and the J gene lost 4 bases, with 11 bases spanning the gap. For the CDR3, the DNA is TGTGCCAGCAGCTTATGGGGGGACGGAGAGACCCAGTACTTC. Protein: CASSLWGDGETQYF.

The gene calls are TRBV3-1 (or the pseudogene TRBV3-2) and TRBJ2-5; D unclear. Germline V gene sequence: CDR1 LGHDT, CDR2 YNNKEL (reference sequence). The V and J ends lost 1 base and 5 bases respectively, with 20 bases between them. The CDR3 loop spans 17 amino acids. The CDR3: CASSQVPSDGGWETQYF. CDR3 bases: TGTGCCAGCAGCCAAGTTCCTAGTGACGGTGGGTGGGAGACCCAGTACTTC.

The chain employs TRBV7-6 and TRBJ2-7; 9 bases line up with TRBD1. The J segment lost 6 bases and the V segment lost 2 bases, leaving 8 bases of the junction unmatched. The CDR3 covers 15 residues. Germline V gene data show CDR1 as SGHVS and CDR2 as FNYEAQ. In nucleotides, the CDR3 is TGTGCCAGCAGCTTACTGGGGACAGGGTTCCCCGAGCAGTACTTC. It encodes CASSLLGTGFPEQYF.

This clone was detected once. The chain employs TRBV14 and TRBJ1-1; D is perhaps TRBD1 (5 bases). This CDR3 contains 13 residues. Germline values: CDR1 SGHDN, CDR2 FVKESK. The ends were cut back, 2 bases at V and 4 bases at J, with 8 bases in the middle. This CDR3 reads CASSQPGGTEAFF. The CDR3 coding sequence is TGTGCCAGCAGCCAACCGGGGGGCACTGAAGCTTTCTTT.

CDR3 in DNA: TGTGCCAGCAGTTCCCTTGGAAACACCATATATTTT. This translates into CASSSLGNTIYF. The V call is TRBV12-3 or TRBV12-4, the J call TRBJ1-3; no definite D call. V lost 4 bases and J 3 bases, leaving 4 bases between the germline ends. The CDR3 consists of 12 residues.

The chain joins TRBV3-1 (or the pseudogene TRBV3-2) to TRBJ1-4, with D unresolved. Trimming took off 1 base at V and 0 bases at J, with 6 bases between the two ends. Germline CDR1 LGHDT, CDR2 YNNKEL (reference sequence). The CDR3 is made up of 15 amino acids. The CDR3 reads CASSQAQPTNEKLFF. For the CDR3, the DNA is TGTGCCAGCAGCCAAGCACAGCCAACTAATGAAAAACTGTTTTTT.

The rearrangement uses TRBV30 and TRBJ1-2; 7 nucleotides agree with TRBD1. The trim removed 1 base at V and 0 bases at J, leaving 2 bases unmatched. The CDR3 runs 14 residues. Germline V gene sequence: CDR1 GTSNPN, CDR2 SVGIG (reference sequence). CDR3 bases: TGTGCCTGGAGTGAAGGACAGGCTAACTATGGCTACACCTTC. This encodes CAWSEGQANYGYTF.

The genes are TRBV9 and TRBJ2-2, with TRBD2 matching over 7 bases. The CDR3 runs 20 residues. Germline CDR1 SGDLS, CDR2 YYNGEE. Trimming took 4 bases from V and 6 from J; bases not matched to a gene: 24. CDR3 sequence reads: CASSPQPPPAAGRAAGELFF. In DNA, the CDR3 is TGTGCCAGCAGCCCGCAACCGCCCCCCGCGGCAGGGAGGGCAGCCGGGGAGCTGTTTTTT. The full variable domain, in which reference TRBV9 and TRBJ2-2 provide the parts outside the CDR3, is DSGVTQTPKHLITATGQRVTLRCSPRSGDLSVYWYQQSLDQGLQFLIQYYNGEERAKGNILERFSAQQFPDLHSELNLSSLELGDSALYFCASSPQPPPAAGRAAGELFFGEGSRLTVL.

This chain connects TRBV29-1 to TRBJ1-1; D unresolved. This CDR3 has 13 residues. The V gene lost 4 bases and the J gene lost 0 bases, with 9 bases spanning the gap. CDR1 is SQVTM and CDR2 is ANQGSEA in the germline V gene. The CDR3 DNA reads TGCAGCGTTGCCGGGGTCATGAACACTGAAGCTTTCTTT. This sequence encodes CSVAGVMNTEAFF. Full variable domain (rest looked up from reference TRBV29-1 and TRBJ1-1): SAVISQKPSRDICQRGTSLTIQCQVDSQVTMMFWYRQQPGQSLTLIATANQGSEATYESGFVIDKFPISRPNLTFSTLTVSNMSPEDSSIYLCSVAGVMNTEAFFGQGTRLTVV.

The chain combines TRBV27 with TRBJ2-7; possible D gene TRBD2, 7 bases. CDR1 is MNHEY, CDR2 SMNVEV, per germline (reference sequence). The CDR3 extends over 16 amino acids. V lost 1 base, J lost 6 bases, and 19 bases lay in between. In DNA form, the CDR3 reads TGTGCCAGCAGTTTATTGCAAGGGGGAGGGCCCCGCGAGCAGTACTTC. Its translation is CASSLLQGGGPREQYF.

J is TRBJ1-2 and V is TRBV2; 9 bases map to TRBD1. J was trimmed by 3 bases and V by 6 bases; bases with no gene match: 11. From germline, CDR1 is SNHLY and CDR2 FYNNEI. This CDR3 comprises 16 residues. CDR3 coding DNA: TGTGCCAGCAGAACCGGGACAGGGACCTCGGACTATGGCTACACCTTC. Residues: CASRTGTGTSDYGYTF.